The present T cell receptor beta chain was sequenced within a study of blood T cell repertoires in COVID-19 (dated by TCRdb to between 2020 and 2021). As for the study more broadly: Samples covering the acute and convalescent phases of COVID-19 were provided by collaborators in the United States, Italy and Spain. A de-identified subject ID, COVID-19 status, age in years and sex were almost always included in the sample metadata. The samples were drawn from two sources: the first 160 participants of the ongoing ImmuneRACE study, and fewer than 1,500 subjects contributed by 6 global collaborators. The material from the prospective study consisted of cDNA or gDNA derived from T cells, B-cell-depleted T cells, or PBMCs. Subjects who had been exposed to COVID-19, were actively infected with it, or had recovered from it provided the deeply sampled blood TCRbeta repertoires that made up the dataset. Where available, HLA class I and class II types were obtained from metadata supplied by the sample provider rather than from assay-based typing. The repertoires were made available in a free public database intended to serve as a resource for research on the immune response to SARS-CoV-2. Overall study results and their limits: How much clinical and demographic metadata was included differed by source and by participant, and the metadata was provided uncurated.

As to this clone: The antigen it recognizes is unknown. Nothing much larger sits one base from this clone, and base qualities are not available.

TCRbeta CDR3 regions were amplified from genomic DNA by means of the immunoSEQ Assay, a bias-controlled multiplex PCR. Per the original workflow: Nucleated cell counts per sample were estimated from amplification of reference gene primers within the assay. Sequence reads were collapsed and filtered to measure the absolute abundance of every unique TCRbeta CDR3 rearrangement. For each sample, productive Simpson clonality was calculated as the square root of Simpson's diversity index over productive rearrangements. Sourced from immuneACCESS, this table was stored by TCRdb with only in-frame sequences that have V and J called. A share of the clones is absent; for the studies checked, an unresolved V gene accounts for under half, and the remainder has no known explanation. The V and J calls and the clone size are those of that table, but D and trimming were determined from the DNA. The sample contains about 51,000 clones, around 84% of them found a single time. The ten largest clonotypes hold about 4.6% of the sample.

Collaborating institutions collected whole blood in K2EDTA tubes following their own protocols. For TCRbeta analysis, collaborators shipped samples as frozen whole blood, isolated PBMCs, or DNA extracted from either of those sample types. The origin of this receptor is an elderly man with active COVID-19. Source material: peripheral blood.

The nucleotide sequence reads TGCGCCAGCAGCCGCGGGACTAGCGGGAGTGGGGAGCTGTTTTTT. It specifies CASSRGTSGSGELFF. This chain is built from TRBV5-1 and TRBJ2-2; 14 nucleotides in the junction match TRBD2. V lost 4 bases and J lost 8 bases, and the count of bases not matched to a germline gene is 4. The germline V gene provides CDR1 SGHRS and CDR2 YFSETQ. Counted from cysteine to phenylalanine, this CDR3 has 15 amino acids. The read is trimmed to its CDR3 DNA, 45 bases read in frame from base 1. Extended through the reference TRBV5-1 and TRBJ2-2 proteins, this CDR3 yields the full variable domain: KAGVTQTPRYLIKTRGQQVTLSCSPISGHRSVSWYQQTPGQGLQFLFEYFSETQRNKGNFPGRFSGRQFSNSRSEMNVSTLELGDSALYLCASSRGTSGSGELFFGEGSRLTVL.